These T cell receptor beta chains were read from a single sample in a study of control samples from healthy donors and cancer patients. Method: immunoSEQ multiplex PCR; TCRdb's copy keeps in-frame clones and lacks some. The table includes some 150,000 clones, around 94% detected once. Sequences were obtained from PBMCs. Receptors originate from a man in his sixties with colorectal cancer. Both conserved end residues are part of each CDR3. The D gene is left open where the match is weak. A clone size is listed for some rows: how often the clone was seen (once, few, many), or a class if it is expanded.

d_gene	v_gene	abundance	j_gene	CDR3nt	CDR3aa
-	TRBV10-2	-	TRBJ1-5	TGCGCCAGCTCTGGGGACGGTTCCTATAGCAATCAGCCCCAGCATTTT	CASSGDGSYSNQPQHF
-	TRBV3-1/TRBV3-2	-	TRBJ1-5	TGTGCCAGCAGCCAGGGAGGGATTAGCAATCAGCCCCAGCATTTT	CASSQGGISNQPQHF
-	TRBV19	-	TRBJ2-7	TGTGCCAGTAGTATACGGTCCACCGCTGGGAACGAGCAGTACTTC	CASSIRSTAGNEQYF
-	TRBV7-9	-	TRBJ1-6	TGTGCCAGCAGCTTAGATTCAGGGAATTCACCCCTCCACTTT	CASSLDSGNSPLHF
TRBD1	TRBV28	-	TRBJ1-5	TGTGCCAGCAGTGACGGGACAGGGCCCAGAGATCAGCCCCAGCATTTT	CASSDGTGPRDQPQHF
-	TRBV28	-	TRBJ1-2	TGTGCCAGCAGTTTCGAAGGACGGGGCTACACCTTC	CASSFEGRGYTF
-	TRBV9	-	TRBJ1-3	TGTGCCAGCAGCGTAGGGACGTCTGCTGGAAACACCATATATTTT	CASSVGTSAGNTIYF
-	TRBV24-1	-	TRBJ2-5	TGTGCCACCCTCGGGCATCTGCAAGAGACCCAGTACTTC	CATLGHLQETQYF
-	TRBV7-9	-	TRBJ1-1	TGTGCCAGCAGCCCGGGACAAGGTTCGCGTAGGGACACTGAAGCTTTCTTT	CASSPGQGSRRDTEAFF
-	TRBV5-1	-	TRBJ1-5	TGCGCCAGCAGCTCCGTAGGGGGGCCCAATCAGCCCCAGCATTTT	CASSSVGGPNQPQHF
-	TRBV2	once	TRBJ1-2	TGTGCCAGCAGTGAACGGCAGTCGAATGGCTACACCTTC	CASSERQSNGYTF
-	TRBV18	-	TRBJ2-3	TGTGCCAGCTCACCCACGGTAGGGACAGATACGCAGTATTTT	CASSPTVGTDTQYF
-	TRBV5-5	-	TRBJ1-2	TGTGCCAGCAGCTTGGAGAGATACAACTATGGCTACACCTTC	CASSLERYNYGYTF
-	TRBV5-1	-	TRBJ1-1	TGCGCCAGCAGCTTGGATGAGAACACTGAAGCTTTCTTT	CASSLDENTEAFF
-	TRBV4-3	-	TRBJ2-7	TGCGCCAGCAGCCAAGAGCCAGGGAGCTCCTACGAGCAGTACTTC	CASSQEPGSSYEQYF
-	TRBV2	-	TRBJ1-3	TGTGCCAGCAGTGATCGGAGCTCTGGAAACACCATATATTTT	CASSDRSSGNTIYF
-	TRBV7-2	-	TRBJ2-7	TGTGCCAGCAGCCCAAAGGACTCGCCGGACTACGAGCAGTACTTC	CASSPKDSPDYEQYF
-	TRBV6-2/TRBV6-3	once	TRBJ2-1	TGTGCCAGCAGCGACCGACTTGCCTCTGAGCAGTTCTTC	CASSDRLASEQFF
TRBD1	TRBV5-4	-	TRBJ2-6	TGTGCCAGCAGCACGATGACAGGGGGCGCAGGAGGGGCCAACGTCCTGACTTTC	CASSTMTGGAGGANVLTF
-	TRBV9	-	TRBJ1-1	TGTGCCAGCAGCGTAGACGGGAACACTGAAGCTTTCTTT	CASSVDGNTEAFF
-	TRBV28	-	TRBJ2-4	TGTGCCAGCAGTTTGGGAGGCGCGGGGTACATTCAGTACTTC	CASSLGGAGYIQYF
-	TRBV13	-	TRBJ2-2	TGTGCCAGCAGCTTAAGGGCTAAGGTGACAGGACGCACCGGGGAGCTGTTTTTT	CASSLRAKVTGRTGELFF
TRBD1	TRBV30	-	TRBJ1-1	TGTGCCTGGGGGGGGACAGCGAACACTGAAGCTTTCTTT	CAWGGTANTEAFF
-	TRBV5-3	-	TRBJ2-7	TGTGCCAGAAGCTTGATAGACGAGCAGTACTTC	CARSLIDEQYF
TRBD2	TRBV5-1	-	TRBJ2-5	TGCGCCAGCAGCTTGCTTAGCGGGGGGCAGGAGACCCAGTACTTC	CASSLLSGGQETQYF
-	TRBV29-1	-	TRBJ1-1	TGCAGCGTTGTACCCGCGGATGAAGCTTTCTTT	CSVVPADEAFF
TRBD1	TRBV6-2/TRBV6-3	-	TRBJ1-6	TGTGCCAGCAGCCCTCTAAGGACAGGGGGAAATTCACCCCTCCACTTT	CASSPLRTGGNSPLHF
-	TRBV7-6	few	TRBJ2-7	TGTGCCAGCAGCTTAGCGGGGGGGCTCGAGCAGTACTTC	CASSLAGGLEQYF
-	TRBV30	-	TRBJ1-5	TGTGCCTTCGGAGGGGAGTATAGCAATCAGCCCCAGCATTTT	CAFGGEYSNQPQHF
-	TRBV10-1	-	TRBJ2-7	TGCGCCAGCAGTGATGAGGACGGCGAGCAGTACTTC	CASSDEDGEQYF
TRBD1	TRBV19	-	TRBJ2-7	TGTGCCAGTAGCCCCGCGACAGGGGGCGCGGGCTCCTACGAGCAGTACTTC	CASSPATGGAGSYEQYF
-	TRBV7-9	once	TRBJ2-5	TGTGCCAGCAGCTTAGTAGGTGGGGTGTCGGAGACCCAGTACTTC	CASSLVGGVSETQYF
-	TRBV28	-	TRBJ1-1	TGTGCCAGCAGCCAAGGGGAGAACACTGAAGCTTTCTTT	CASSQGENTEAFF
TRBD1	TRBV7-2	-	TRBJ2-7	TGTGCCAGCAGCGTGTCGACAGGGGGCTCCCACGAGCAGTACTTC	CASSVSTGGSHEQYF
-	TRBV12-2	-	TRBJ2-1	TGTGCAAGTCGCTTATCTGCGCGGGCGGCCTACAATGAGCAGTTCTTC	CASRLSARAAYNEQFF
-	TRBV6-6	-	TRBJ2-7	TGTGCCAGCACTACGGCAAGGGGATCCTACGAGCAGTACTTC	CASTTARGSYEQYF
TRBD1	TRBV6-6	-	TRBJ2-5	TGTGCCAGTAATGGACAGGCCCAAGAGACCCAGTACTTC	CASNGQAQETQYF
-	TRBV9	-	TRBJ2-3	TGTGCCAGCAGCGTAGGAGGGGGGCCGTTAGATACGCAGTATTTT	CASSVGGGPLDTQYF
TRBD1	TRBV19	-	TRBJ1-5	TGTGCCAGTCGACCTCGACAGGGAGGCAATCAGCCCCAGCATTTT	CASRPRQGGNQPQHF
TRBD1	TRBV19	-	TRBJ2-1	TGTGCCAGTAGTAGGGGACAGGGGTACAATGAGCAGTTCTTC	CASSRGQGYNEQFF
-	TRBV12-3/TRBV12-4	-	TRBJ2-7	TGTGCCAGCAGTTTGAGCGGGCCCTACGAGCAGTACTTC	CASSLSGPYEQYF
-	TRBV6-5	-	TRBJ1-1	TGTGCCAGCAGCCAGACAGGGAACACTGAAGCTTTCTTT	CASSQTGNTEAFF
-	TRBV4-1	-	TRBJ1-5	TGCGCCAGCAGCCAACAGGACGGACTCAATCAGCCCCAGCATTTT	CASSQQDGLNQPQHF
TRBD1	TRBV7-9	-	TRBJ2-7	TGTGCCAGCAGCCGACAGGGGGGGCCCTACGAGCAGTACTTC	CASSRQGGPYEQYF
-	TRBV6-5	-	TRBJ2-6	TGTGCCAGCGGAACCAGCTCTGGGGCCAACGTCCTGACTTTC	CASGTSSGANVLTF
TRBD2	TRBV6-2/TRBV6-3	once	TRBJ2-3	TGTGCCAGCAGTTACGGGGGTAGGCTAGCGGGCACAGATACGCAGTATTTT	CASSYGGRLAGTDTQYF
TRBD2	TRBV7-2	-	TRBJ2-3	TGTGCCAGCTCAAACCCCCCTAGCGGGGGGGCGGGAGATACGCAGTATTTT	CASSNPPSGGAGDTQYF
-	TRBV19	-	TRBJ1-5	TGTGCCAGTAGAAAGGACAGCGGGGTCAGCAATCAGCCCCAGCATTTT	CASRKDSGVSNQPQHF
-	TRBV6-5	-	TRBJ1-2	TGTGCCAGTGCACAGACTTCCAACTATGGCTACACCTTC	CASAQTSNYGYTF
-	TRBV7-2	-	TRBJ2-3	TGTGCCAGCAGCCCCCAAGCCGAGGATACGCAGTATTTT	CASSPQAEDTQYF
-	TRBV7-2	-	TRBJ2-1	TGTGCCAGCAGCCCGCAGGGCAATGAGCAGTTCTTC	CASSPQGNEQFF
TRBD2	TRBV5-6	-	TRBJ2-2	TGTGCCAGCAGCTTGGAGGGCCCAACGGGACTAACCGGGGAGCTGTTTTTT	CASSLEGPTGLTGELFF
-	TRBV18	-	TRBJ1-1	TGTGCCAGCTCACCCGGACGGGCGAACACTGAAGCTTTCTTT	CASSPGRANTEAFF
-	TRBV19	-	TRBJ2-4	TGTGCCAGTAGTAAAGGGAATGGCAAAAACATTCAGTACTTC	CASSKGNGKNIQYF